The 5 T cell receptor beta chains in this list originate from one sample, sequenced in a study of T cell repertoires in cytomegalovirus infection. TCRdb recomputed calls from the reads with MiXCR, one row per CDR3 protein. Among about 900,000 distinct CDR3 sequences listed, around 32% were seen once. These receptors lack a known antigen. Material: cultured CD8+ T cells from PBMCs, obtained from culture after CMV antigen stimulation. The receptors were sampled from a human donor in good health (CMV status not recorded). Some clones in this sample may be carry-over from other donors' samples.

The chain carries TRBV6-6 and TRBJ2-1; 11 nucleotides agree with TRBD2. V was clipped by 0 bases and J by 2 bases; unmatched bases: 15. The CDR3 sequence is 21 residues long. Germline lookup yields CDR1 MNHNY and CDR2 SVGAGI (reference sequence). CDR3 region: CASSYSGLGTSGPQPYNEQFF. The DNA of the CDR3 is TGTGCCAGCAGTTACTCGGGGCTCGGGACTAGCGGCCCTCAGCCCTACAATGAGCAGTTCTTC.

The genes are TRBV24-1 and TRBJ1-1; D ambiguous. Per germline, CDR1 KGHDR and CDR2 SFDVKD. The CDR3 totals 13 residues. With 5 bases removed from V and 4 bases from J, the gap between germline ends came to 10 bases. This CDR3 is CATSAAGVTEAFF. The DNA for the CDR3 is TGTGCCACCAGTGCGGCAGGTGTCACTGAAGCTTTCTTT.

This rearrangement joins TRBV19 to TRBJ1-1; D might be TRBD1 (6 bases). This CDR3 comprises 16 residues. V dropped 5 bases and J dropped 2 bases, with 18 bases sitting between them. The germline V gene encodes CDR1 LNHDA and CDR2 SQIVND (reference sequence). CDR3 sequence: CASSPPGGRTNTEAFF. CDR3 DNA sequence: TGTGCCAGTAGTCCCCCGGGGGGCCGGACCAACACTGAAGCTTTCTTT.

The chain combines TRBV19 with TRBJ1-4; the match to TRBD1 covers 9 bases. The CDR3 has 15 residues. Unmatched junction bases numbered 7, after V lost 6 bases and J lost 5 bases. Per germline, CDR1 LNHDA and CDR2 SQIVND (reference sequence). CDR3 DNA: TGTGCCAGTAGCCAAAGACAGGGGGGAAATGAAAAACTGTTTTTT. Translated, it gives CASSQRQGGNEKLFF.

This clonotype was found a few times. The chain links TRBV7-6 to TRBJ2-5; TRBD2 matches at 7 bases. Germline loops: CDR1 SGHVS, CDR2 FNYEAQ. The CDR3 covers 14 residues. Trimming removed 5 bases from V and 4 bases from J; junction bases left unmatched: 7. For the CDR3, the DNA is TGTGCCAGCAGCCCCATAGCGGGTGTAGAGACCCAGTACTTC. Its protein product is CASSPIAGVETQYF.